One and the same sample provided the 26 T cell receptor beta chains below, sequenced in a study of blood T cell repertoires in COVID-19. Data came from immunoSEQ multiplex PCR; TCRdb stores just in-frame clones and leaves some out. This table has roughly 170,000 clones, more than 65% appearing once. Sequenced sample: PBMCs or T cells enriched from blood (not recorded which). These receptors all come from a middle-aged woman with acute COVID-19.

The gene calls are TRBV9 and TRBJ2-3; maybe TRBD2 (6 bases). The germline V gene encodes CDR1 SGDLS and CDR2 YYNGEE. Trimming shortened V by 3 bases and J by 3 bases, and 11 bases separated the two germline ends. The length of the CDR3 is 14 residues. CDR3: CASSARGGTDTQYF. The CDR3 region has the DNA TGTGCCAGCAGCGCCCGTGGGGGGACAGATACGCAGTATTTT.

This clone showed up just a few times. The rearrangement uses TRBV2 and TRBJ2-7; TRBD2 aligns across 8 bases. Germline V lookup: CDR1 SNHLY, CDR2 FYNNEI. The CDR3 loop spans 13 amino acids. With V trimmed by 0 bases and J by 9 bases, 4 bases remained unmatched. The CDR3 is CASSEAFAGGQYF. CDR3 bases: TGTGCCAGCAGTGAAGCGTTTGCGGGAGGGCAGTACTTC.

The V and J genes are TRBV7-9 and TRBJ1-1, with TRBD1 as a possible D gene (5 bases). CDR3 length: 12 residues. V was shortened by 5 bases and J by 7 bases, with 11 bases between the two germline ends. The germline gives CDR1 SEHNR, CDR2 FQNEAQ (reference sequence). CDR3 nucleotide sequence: TGTGCCAGCAGCCCGACTAGGGGTGAAGCTTTCTTT. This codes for CASSPTRGEAFF.

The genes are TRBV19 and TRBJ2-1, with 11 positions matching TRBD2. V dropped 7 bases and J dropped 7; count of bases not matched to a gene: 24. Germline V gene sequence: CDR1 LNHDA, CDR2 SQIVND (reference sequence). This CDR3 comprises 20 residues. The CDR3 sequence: CASTPRAGASGRKAPNEQFF. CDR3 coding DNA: TGTGCCAGTACCCCTAGGGCCGGGGCTAGCGGGAGGAAAGCCCCTAATGAGCAGTTCTTC.

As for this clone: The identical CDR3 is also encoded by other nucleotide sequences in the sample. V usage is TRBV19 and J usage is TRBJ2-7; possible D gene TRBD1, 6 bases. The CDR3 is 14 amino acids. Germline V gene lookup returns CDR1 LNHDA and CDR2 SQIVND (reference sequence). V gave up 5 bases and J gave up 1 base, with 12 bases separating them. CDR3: CASSARTGSYEQYF. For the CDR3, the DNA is TGTGCCAGTAGTGCCAGAACAGGGTCCTACGAGCAGTACTTC.

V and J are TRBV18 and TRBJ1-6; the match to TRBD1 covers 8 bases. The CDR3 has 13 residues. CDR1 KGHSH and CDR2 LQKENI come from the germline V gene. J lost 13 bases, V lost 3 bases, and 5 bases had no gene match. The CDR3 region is CASSPGQGDPLHF. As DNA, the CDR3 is TGTGCCAGCTCACCTGGACAGGGAGATCCCCTCCACTTT.

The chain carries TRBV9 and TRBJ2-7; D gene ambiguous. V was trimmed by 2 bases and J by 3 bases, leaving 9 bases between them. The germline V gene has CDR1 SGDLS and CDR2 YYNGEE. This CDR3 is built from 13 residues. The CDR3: CASSVSESYEQYF. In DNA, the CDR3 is TGTGCCAGCAGCGTGTCGGAGAGCTACGAGCAGTACTTC. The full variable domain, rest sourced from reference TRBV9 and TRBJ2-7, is DSGVTQTPKHLITATGQRVTLRCSPRSGDLSVYWYQQSLDQGLQFLIQYYNGEERAKGNILERFSAQQFPDLHSELNLSSLELGDSALYFCASSVSESYEQYFGPGTRLTVT.

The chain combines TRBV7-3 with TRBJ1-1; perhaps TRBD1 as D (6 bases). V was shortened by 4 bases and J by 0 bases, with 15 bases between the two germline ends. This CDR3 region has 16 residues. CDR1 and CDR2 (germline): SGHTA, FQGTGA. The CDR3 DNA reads TGTGCCAGCAGCTCACAGGGCCCCCTAATGAACACTGAAGCTTTCTTT. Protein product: CASSSQGPLMNTEAFF. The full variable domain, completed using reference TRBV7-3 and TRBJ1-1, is GAGVSQTPSNKVTEKGKYVELRCDPISGHTALYWYRQSLGQGPEFLIYFQGTGAADDSGLPNDRFFAVRPEGSVSTLKIQRTERGDSAVYLCASSSQGPLMNTEAFFGQGTRLTVV.

CDR3: CASRRAGTTETQYF. The DNA of the CDR3 is TGCGCCAGCAGACGAGCCGGGACTACGGAGACCCAGTACTTC. This chain joins TRBV5-1 and TRBJ2-5; TRBD2 matches at 7 bases. This CDR3 is 14 amino acids long. Trimming at V came to 5 bases and at J to 5 bases, leaving 9 bases not matched to a gene. The germline gives CDR1 SGHRS, CDR2 YFSETQ.

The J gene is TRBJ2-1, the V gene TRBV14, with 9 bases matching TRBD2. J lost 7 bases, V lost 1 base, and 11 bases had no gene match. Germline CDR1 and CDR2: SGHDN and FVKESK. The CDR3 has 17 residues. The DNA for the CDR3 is TGTGCCAGCAGCCAAGGTCTCTCGCGGGAGGGCCGTAATGAGCAGTTCTTC. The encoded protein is CASSQGLSREGRNEQFF.

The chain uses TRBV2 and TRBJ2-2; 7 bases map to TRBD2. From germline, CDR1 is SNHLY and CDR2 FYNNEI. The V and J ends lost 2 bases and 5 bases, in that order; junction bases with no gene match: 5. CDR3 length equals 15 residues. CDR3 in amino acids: CASSESAGLTGELFF. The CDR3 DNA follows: TGTGCCAGCAGTGAATCGGCGGGACTAACCGGGGAGCTGTTTTTT. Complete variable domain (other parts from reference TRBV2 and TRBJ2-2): EPEVTQTPSHQVTQMGQEVILRCVPISNHLYFYWYRQILGQKVEFLVSFYNNEISEKSEIFDDQFSVERPDGSNFTLKIRSTKLEDSAMYFCASSESAGLTGELFFGEGSRLTVL.

The CDR3 nucleotides read TGTGCCTGGAGACAGGGGTCATTTGTGGATACGCAGTATTTT. Translation gives CAWRQGSFVDTQYF. V is TRBV30 and J is TRBJ2-3; 7 nucleotides agree with TRBD1. With 3 bases clipped from V and 6 bases from J, the junction kept 9 bases outside the gene matches. CDR1 GTSNPN and CDR2 SVGIG come from the germline V gene (reference sequence). The CDR3 has 14 amino acids.

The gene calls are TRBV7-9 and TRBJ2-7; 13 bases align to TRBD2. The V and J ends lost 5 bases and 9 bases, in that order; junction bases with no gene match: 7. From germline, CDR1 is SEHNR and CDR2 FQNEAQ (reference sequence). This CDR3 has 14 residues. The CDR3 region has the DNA TGTGCCAGCAGCAAAGGACTAGCGGGAGTAGGGCAGTACTTC. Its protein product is CASSKGLAGVGQYF.

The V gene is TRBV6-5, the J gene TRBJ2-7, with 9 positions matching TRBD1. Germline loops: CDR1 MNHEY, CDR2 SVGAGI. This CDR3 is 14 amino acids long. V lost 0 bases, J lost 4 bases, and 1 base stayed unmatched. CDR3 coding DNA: TGTGCCAGCAGTTACTCGGGACAGGGATACGAGCAGTACTTC. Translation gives CASSYSGQGYEQYF.

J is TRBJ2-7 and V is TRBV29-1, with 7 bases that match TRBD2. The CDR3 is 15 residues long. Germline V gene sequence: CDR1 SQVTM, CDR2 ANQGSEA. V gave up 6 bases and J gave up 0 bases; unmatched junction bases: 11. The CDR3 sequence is CSVGRSGTNSYEQYF. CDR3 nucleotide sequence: TGCAGCGTGGGGAGAAGCGGGACGAACTCCTACGAGCAGTACTTC.

The CDR3 sequence is CASSLDWADKAPDTQYF. In DNA form, the CDR3 reads TGTGCCAGCAGCTTAGATTGGGCGGACAAGGCCCCAGATACGCAGTATTTT. This chain connects TRBV7-2 to TRBJ2-3; maybe TRBD1 (5 bases). The germline gives CDR1 SGHTA, CDR2 FQGNSA. Deletions cut 1 base from V and 4 bases from J, with 18 bases between. The CDR3 is 17 amino acids.

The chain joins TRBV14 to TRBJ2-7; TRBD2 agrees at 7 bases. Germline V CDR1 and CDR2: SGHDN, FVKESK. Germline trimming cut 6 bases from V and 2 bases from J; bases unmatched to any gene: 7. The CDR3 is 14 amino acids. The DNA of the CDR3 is TGTGCCAGCAGTCCCCGGGAGGATCCCTACGAGCAGTACGTC. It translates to CASSPREDPYEQYV.

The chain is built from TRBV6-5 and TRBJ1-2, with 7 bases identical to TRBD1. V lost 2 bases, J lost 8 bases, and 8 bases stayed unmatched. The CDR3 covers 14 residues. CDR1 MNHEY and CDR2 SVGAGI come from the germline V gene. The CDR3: CASSYRGRGEGYTF. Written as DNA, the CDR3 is TGTGCCAGCAGTTACAGGGGGCGCGGGGAGGGCTACACCTTC.

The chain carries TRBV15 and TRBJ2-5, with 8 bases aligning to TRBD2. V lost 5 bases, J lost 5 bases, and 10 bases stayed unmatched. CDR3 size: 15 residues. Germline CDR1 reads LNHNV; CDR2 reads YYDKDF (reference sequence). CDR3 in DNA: TGTGCCACCAGCGGCTCGGGACTAGGAACGGAGACCCAGTACTTC. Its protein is CATSGSGLGTETQYF.

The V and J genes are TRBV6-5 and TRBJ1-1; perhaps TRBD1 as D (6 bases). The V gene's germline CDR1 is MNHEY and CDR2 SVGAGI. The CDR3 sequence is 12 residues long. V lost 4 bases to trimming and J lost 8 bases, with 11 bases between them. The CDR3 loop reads CASSLSGTEAFF. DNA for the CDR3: TGTGCCAGCAGTTTGTCCGGGACAGAAGCTTTCTTT.

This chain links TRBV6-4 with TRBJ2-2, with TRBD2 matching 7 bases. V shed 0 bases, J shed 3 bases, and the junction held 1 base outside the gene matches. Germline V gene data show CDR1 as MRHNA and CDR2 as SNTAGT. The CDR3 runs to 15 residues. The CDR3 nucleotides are TGTGCCAGCAGTGACTCCAGCGGGGACACCGGGGAGCTGTTTTTT. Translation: CASSDSSGDTGELFF.

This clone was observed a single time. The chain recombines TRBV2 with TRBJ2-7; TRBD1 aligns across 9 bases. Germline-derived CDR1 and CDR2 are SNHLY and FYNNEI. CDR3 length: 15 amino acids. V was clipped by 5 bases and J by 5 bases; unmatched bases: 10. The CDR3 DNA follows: TGTGCCAGCAGTCCCCCCGGGGACAGGGAGAACGAGCAGTACTTC. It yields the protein CASSPPGDRENEQYF.

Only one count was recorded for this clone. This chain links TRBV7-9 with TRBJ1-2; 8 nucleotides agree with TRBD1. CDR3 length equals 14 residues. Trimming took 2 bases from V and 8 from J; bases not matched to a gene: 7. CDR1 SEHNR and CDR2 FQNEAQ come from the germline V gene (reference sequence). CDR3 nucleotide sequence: TGTGCCAGCAGCTTAAGAGTACAGGGGGACGGCTACACCTTC. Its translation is CASSLRVQGDGYTF.

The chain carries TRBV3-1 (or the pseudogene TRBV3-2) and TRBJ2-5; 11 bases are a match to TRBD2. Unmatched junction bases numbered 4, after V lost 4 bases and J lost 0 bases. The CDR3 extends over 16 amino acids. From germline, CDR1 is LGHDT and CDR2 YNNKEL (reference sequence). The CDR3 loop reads CASSPYSGRDQETQYF. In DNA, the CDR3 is TGTGCCAGCAGCCCCTATAGCGGGAGGGACCAAGAGACCCAGTACTTC.

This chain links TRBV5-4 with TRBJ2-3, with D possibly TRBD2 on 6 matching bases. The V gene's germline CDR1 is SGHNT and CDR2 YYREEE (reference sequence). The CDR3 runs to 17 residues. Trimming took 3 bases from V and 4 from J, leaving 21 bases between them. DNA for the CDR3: TGTGCCAGCAGCTCGACAATTCAGACTAGGTTTGCAGATACGCAGTATTTT. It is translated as CASSSTIQTRFADTQYF.

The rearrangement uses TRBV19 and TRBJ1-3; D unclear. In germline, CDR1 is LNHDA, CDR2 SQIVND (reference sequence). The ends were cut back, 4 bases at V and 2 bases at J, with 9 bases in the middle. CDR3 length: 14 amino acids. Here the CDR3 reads CASSTGATGNTIYF. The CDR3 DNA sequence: TGTGCCAGTAGTACCGGAGCCACTGGAAACACCATATATTTT.